Shown below are 28 T cell receptor beta chains from a single sample sequenced in a study of CD4 and CD8 cells across lung adenocarcinoma regions. TCRdb ran MiXCR on the PCR reads and lists one entry per CDR3 protein. Among more than 9,500 distinct CDR3 sequences listed, roughly 60% were seen once. The sample comprised CD8+ T cells from the margin of a lung tumor. The receptors shown here come from a female donor with lung adenocarcinoma. The CD4 and CD8 labels of this study may be unreliable.

The CDR3 spells CASSEALLAGRGQFF. In DNA, the CDR3 is TGTGCCAGCAGTGAAGCGCTTTTAGCGGGAAGGGGGCAGTTCTTC. The chain carries TRBV6-1 and TRBJ2-5; 8 bases match TRBD2. The J call may be mistaken, given a closer DNA end match to TRBJ2-1. Germline-derived CDR1 and CDR2 are MNHNS and SASEGT. CDR3 length: 15 amino acids.

This clonotype was counted at least ten times. This sequence joins TRBV6-5 and TRBJ2-3; D not certain. Deletions cut 2 bases from V and 4 bases from J, with 10 bases between. Germline V gives CDR1 MNHEY, CDR2 SVGAGI. The CDR3 sequence is 14 residues long. In nucleotides, the CDR3 is TGTGCCAGCAGTTACGGGGTAGCACCAGATACGCAGTATTTT. Its translation is CASSYGVAPDTQYF.

The gene calls are TRBV12-3 or TRBV12-4 and TRBJ2-5, with 7 bases aligning to TRBD1. The last part of the DNA fits TRBJ2-1 better; the J call may be wrong. The CDR3 contains 14 residues. The CDR3 here is CASTNRGPYYEQFF. The CDR3 region has the DNA TGTGCCAGCACCAACAGGGGTCCGTACTACGAGCAGTTCTTC.

This clonotype is labeled as large. This rearrangement joins TRBV6-1 to TRBJ2-3; 9 bases align to TRBD1. Germline trimming cut 2 bases from V and 1 base from J; bases unmatched to any gene: 1. The germline V gene has CDR1 MNHNS and CDR2 SASEGT. CDR3 length: 15 residues. The CDR3 loop reads CASSEWTGGTDTQYF. Written as DNA, the CDR3 is TGTGCCAGCAGTGAATGGACAGGGGGCACAGATACGCAGTATTTT.

This clonotype was seen more than once but under ten times. At one end the junction does not follow the germline gene, possibly because of a read error. V usage is TRBV7-7 and J usage is TRBJ2-3, with D perhaps TRBD2 (6 bases). From germline, CDR1 is SSHAT and CDR2 FNYEAQ (reference sequence). The CDR3 spans 16 residues. CDR3 region: CASSLGRDSSTDTQYF. DNA for the CDR3: TGTGCTAGCAGCTTAGGCCGGGACTCCAGCACAGATACGCAGTATTTT.

This clonotype was seen more than once but under ten times. The genes are TRBV27 and TRBJ2-2; 9 positions match TRBD2. V lost 3 bases to trimming and J lost 7 bases; unmatched junction nucleotides: 6. This CDR3 is built from 15 residues. The germline CDR1 and CDR2 sequences are MNHEY and SMNVEV (reference sequence). The CDR3 coding sequence is TGTGCCAGCAGTTTGTCGCCTAGCGGGGTCGGGGAGCTGTTTTTT. Its protein product is CASSLSPSGVGELFF.

As concerns this clonotype: Germline and junction disagree at one end, which may indicate a read error. The chain couples TRBV6-1 to TRBJ2-4, with D unclear. Germline-derived CDR1 and CDR2 are MNHNS and SASEGT. The CDR3 sequence is 14 residues long. The CDR3 sequence is CAGSAQRAKNTQYF. The DNA for the CDR3 is TGTGCCGGCTCGGCGCAGAGAGCCAAAAACACTCAGTACTTC.

This clonotype was found a few times. The chain combines TRBV3-1 with TRBJ2-2; 7 bases align to TRBD1. The CDR3 totals 14 residues. Germline V lookup: CDR1 LGHDT, CDR2 YNNKEL (reference sequence). Unmatched junction bases numbered 2, after V lost 0 bases and J lost 7 bases. The CDR3 sequence is CASSQDRTGGELFF. The CDR3 nucleotides are TGTGCCAGCAGCCAAGATAGGACAGGCGGGGAGCTGTTTTTT.

Only a few counts were recorded for this clonotype. The chain carries TRBV6-1 and TRBJ2-7, with D perhaps being TRBD1 or TRBD2 (5 bases each). Germline V CDR1 and CDR2: MNHNS, SASEGT. The CDR3 has 14 residues. Between the trimmed V and J ends, which lost 4 bases and 1 base, there was a span of 11 bases. As DNA, the CDR3 is TGTGCCAGCAGTGCCGGGACCGCTTCCTACGAGCAGTACTTC. Encoded protein: CASSAGTASYEQYF.

The chain couples TRBV6-1 to TRBJ1-2; 7 bases line up with TRBD1. Germline V gene data show CDR1 as MNHNS and CDR2 as SASEGT. CDR3 length: 15 amino acids. V shed 2 bases, J shed 3 bases, and the junction held 6 bases outside the gene matches. This CDR3 is CASSETGEAYYGYTF. The CDR3 nucleotides are TGTGCCAGCAGTGAAACAGGGGAAGCCTACTATGGCTACACCTTC.

This clonotype ranks as medium-sized (0.01 to 0.1%). This chain joins TRBV6-6 and TRBJ2-5; the match to TRBD2 covers 11 bases. V trimming: 5 bases; J trimming: 5 bases; junction bases outside the gene matches: 10. Germline CDR1 MNHNY, CDR2 SVGAGI (reference sequence). The CDR3 extends over 16 amino acids. CDR3 in amino acids: CASSNPSGGPPETQYF. The CDR3 DNA sequence: TGTGCCAGCAGTAATCCTAGCGGGGGGCCTCCCGAGACCCAGTACTTC.

As for this clonotype: At one boundary the junction diverges from the germline segment, which might be a read error. J is TRBJ2-4 and V is TRBV6-1; D may correspond to TRBD1 or TRBD2 (5 bases each). The germline gives CDR1 MNHNS, CDR2 SASEGT. This CDR3 is 14 amino acids long. This CDR3 reads CASSGQRVRNMQYF. CDR3 bases: TGTGCCAGCTCGGGGCAGAGAGTCAGAAACATGCAGTACTTC.

The chain carries TRBV28 and TRBJ2-1; weak D call: TRBD1 (7 bases). The germline V and J ends were trimmed by 3 bases and 4 bases, with 13 bases remaining between them. Germline CDR1 and CDR2: MDHEN and SYDVKM. This CDR3 contains 15 residues. The DNA for the CDR3 is TGTGCCAGCAGTTTGGAGGGGGCGCAGTACAATGAGCAGTTCTTC. It is translated as CASSLEGAQYNEQFF.

The chain has TRBV6-1 and TRBJ2-3; 8 bases match TRBD1. Germline CDR1 is MNHNS and CDR2 is SASEGT. J lost 0 bases, V lost 6 bases, and 5 bases had no gene match. There are 15 residues in the CDR3. This CDR3 is CASRRGQGSTDTQYF. The CDR3 DNA is TGTGCCAGCAGGCGCGGACAGGGAAGCACAGATACGCAGTATTTT.

This clonotype has at least ten counts. The J gene is TRBJ2-2, the V gene TRBV4-2; a possible D gene is TRBD2 (6 bases). The CDR3 consists of 18 residues. Trimming removed 0 bases at V and 4 bases at J, with 18 bases between. Germline CDR1 and CDR2: LGHNA and YNFKEQ. The CDR3 coding sequence is TGTGCCAGCAGCCAAGAAACAGGCGCGCGGGGCGGCACCGGGGAGCTGTTTTTT. It specifies CASSQETGARGGTGELFF.

This rearrangement joins TRBV29-1 to TRBJ2-3; D may be TRBD2 (5 bases). The CDR3 is 12 amino acids. Germline loops: CDR1 SQVTM, CDR2 ANQGSEA. CDR3 region: CSGIGSADTQYF. CDR3 coding DNA: TGCAGTGGTATAGGGAGTGCGGATACGCAGTATTTT.

Sample share makes this clonotype medium-sized. The rearrangement uses TRBV10-1 and TRBJ2-5; possibly TRBD1 or TRBD2 for D (5 bases each). TRBJ2-1 matches the DNA end more closely, so the J call is doubtful. This CDR3 has 15 residues. CDR1 is WNHNN, CDR2 SYGVQD, per germline (reference sequence). The DNA of the CDR3 is TGCGCCAGCAGTGAGCTCCGGGGCAACCAAGAGACCCAGTTCTTC. Translating gives CASSELRGNQETQFF.

The J gene is TRBJ2-3, the V gene TRBV27, with D perhaps TRBD2 (5 bases). This CDR3 has 13 residues. V gave up 8 bases and J gave up 3 bases, with 12 bases separating them. Germline V CDR1 and CDR2: MNHEY, SMNVEV (reference sequence). CDR3 in amino acids: CASGGHGTDTQYF. CDR3 bases: TGTGCCAGCGGAGGCCATGGGACAGATACGCAGTATTTT.

On this clonotype: The limits of the CDR3 on the DNA are not certain, so only TCRdb's listed CDR3 is given. The chain couples TRBV7-5 to TRBJ2-5; TRBD2, the table's D call, lacks a check against the DNA. TRBV7-5 is recorded as a pseudogene. The CDR3 length equals 17 residues, ends included. CDR3 protein: CISVPEVAGGRQETQYF.

J is TRBJ2-3 and V is TRBV6-1; 9 bases match TRBD1. The trim removed 6 bases at V and 5 bases at J, leaving 9 bases unmatched. Per germline, CDR1 MNHNS and CDR2 SASEGT. This CDR3 has 15 residues. In nucleotides, the CDR3 is TGTGCCAGCAGAGCAGGACAGGGGAACGGAGATACGCAGTATTTT. Translated: CASRAGQGNGDTQYF.

In regard to this clonotype: The junction shows a germline mismatch at one end, possibly a read error. The chain links TRBV12-3 or TRBV12-4 to TRBJ2-3; D may be TRBD2 (6 bases). The CDR3 length is 16 residues. The CDR3 nucleotides are TGTGCCAGCAGCGCGGCGGGGCGGGGAGCCAAAGATACGCAGTACTTT. It encodes CASSAAGRGAKDTQYF.

This clonotype has just a few counts. This chain uses TRBV24-1 with TRBJ2-1, with a weak D call TRBD1 (5 bases). TRBJ2-5 explains the end of the DNA better; the J call may be wrong. The CDR3 length is 13 residues. Germline CDR1 reads KGHDR; CDR2 reads SFDVKD. DNA of the CDR3: TGTGCCACCAGTGCGCCAGGGCAAGAGACCCAGTACTTC. Encoded protein: CATSAPGQETQYF.

This clonotype was counted a few times. Mismatch with germline at one junction end may stem from a read error. This chain joins TRBV6-1 and TRBJ2-4, with 7 bases identical to TRBD1. This CDR3 contains 16 residues. Germline V CDR1 and CDR2: MNHNS, SASEGT. The DNA of the CDR3 is TGTGCCAGCAGTCCTAGGGGGCTCCCAACCACAGATACGCAGTATTTC. Its protein product is CASSPRGLPTTDTQYF.

This sequence joins TRBV6-5 and TRBJ2-1; TRBD1 is a possible D gene (6 bases). Looked up from germline, CDR1 is MNHEY and CDR2 is SVGAGI. CDR3 length: 16 amino acids. Trimming shortened V by 1 base and J by 9 bases, and 19 bases separated the two germline ends. CDR3 amino acids: CASSYYPPPGAVEQFF. CDR3 bases: TGTGCCAGCAGTTACTACCCCCCCCCAGGGGCGGTTGAGCAGTTCTTC.

This clonotype was detected ten times or more. CDR3 nucleotides: TGTGCCAGCACCCTTGGGTTGGGGCGGGGCTACACCTTC. Its translation: CASTLGLGRGYTF. V gene TRBV6-6 combines with J gene TRBJ1-2; perhaps TRBD1 as D (5 bases). Trimming took off 7 bases at V and 8 bases at J, with 17 bases between the two ends. The CDR3 is 13 amino acids. Germline V gene sequence: CDR1 MNHNY, CDR2 SVGAGI (reference sequence).

For this clonotype: Compared with germline, one end of the junction differs, possibly owing to a read error. The V and J genes are TRBV10-1 and TRBJ2-4, with D possibly TRBD2 on 5 matching bases. Per the germline V gene, CDR1 is WNHNN and CDR2 is SYGVQD (reference sequence). This CDR3 region has 16 residues. The CDR3 bases are TGCGCGAGCAGTGATAAGAGGCTGGGAGCCACAAACATTCAGTATTTC. Translated, it gives CASSDKRLGATNIQYF.

This clonotype was observed once. V and J are TRBV6-1 and TRBJ2-2, with no clear D. Germline V gives CDR1 MNHNS, CDR2 SASEGT. V was clipped by 5 bases and J by 0 bases, with 7 bases between them. The CDR3 runs to 14 residues. The CDR3 nucleotides read TGTGCCAGCAGTACGGGTGCGAACACCGGGGAGCTGTTTTTT. The encoded protein is CASSTGANTGELFF.

The chain couples TRBV7-2 to TRBJ2-5; no clear D. Germline loops: CDR1 SGHTA, CDR2 FQGNSA. This CDR3 has 12 residues. Trimming cost V 2 bases and J 4 bases, with 5 bases left between them. CDR3 sequence (DNA): TGTGCCAGCAGCTTAATCGGAGAGACCCAGTACTTC. Its translation is CASSLIGETQYF.